This T cell receptor beta chain was sequenced in a study of blood T cell repertoires in COVID-19. About the research overall: Both acute and convalescent COVID-19 samples were obtained from the United States, Italy and Spain.

The CDR3 extends over 13 amino acids. Germline-derived CDR1 and CDR2 are GTSNPN and SVGIG (reference sequence). Trimming cost V 1 base and J 5 bases; bases outside gene matches: 4. Repertoires were generated with immunoSEQ multiplex PCR, while TCRdb's copy carries only in-frame clones and drops some. The data show 200,000 to 300,000 clones, with more than 75% seen just once and over 4% held by the top ten. The sample consisted of peripheral blood. The rearrangement links TRBV30 to TRBJ1-2; 7 positions match TRBD1. The source of this sequence is a woman in her sixties or seventies with COVID-19, enrolled during active disease. In DNA form, the CDR3 reads TGTGCCTGGAGTGCGGGACAGCATTATGGCTACACCTTC. Amino acids: CAWSAGQHYGYTF.